This T cell receptor (beta chain) was sequenced during a study of CD8 T cells in Susac syndrome. Study-wide background: Clinically active disease was present in five or six of the sequenced Susac syndrome patients. About 8 of these patients were in remission. Patients with Susac syndrome had blood drawn and were at that point therapy-naive, on corticosteroids, or on intravenous immunoglobulin alone.

Random hexamers were used to reverse transcribe roughly 0.45 to 1 ug of RNA. TCRdb redid the calling of the immunoSEQ multiplex PCR reads with MiXCR, one entry per CDR3 protein. The repertoire consists of more than 110,000 distinct CDR3 sequences, with approximately 95% occurring once and the leading ten covering approximately 0.13%. TEMRA cells were FACS-enriched, and CD8+ and CD4+ T cells were isolated negatively. This clonotype was seen a single time. The CDR3 length is 13 residues. The V gene lost 4 bases and the J gene lost 3 bases, with 10 bases spanning the gap. Per germline, CDR1 DFQATT and CDR2 SNEGSKA (reference sequence).

This chain uses TRBV20-1 with TRBJ1-5; D is ambiguous. The receptor was derived from a human donor with Susac syndrome. The sample taken for sequencing was CD4+ T cells from PBMCs. The CDR3: CSATTRLNQPQHF. The CDR3 DNA reads TGCAGTGCTACCACGCGACTCAATCAGCCCCAGCATTTT.